This T cell receptor (beta chain) was retrieved from a study of T cell responses to AZD1222 COVID-19 vaccine. Data came from immunoSEQ multiplex PCR; TCRdb stores just in-frame clones and leaves some out. The table records roughly 120,000 clones, approximately 91% of them present only once. The germline V gene encodes CDR1 MNHEY and CDR2 SMNVEV (reference sequence). The CDR3 spans 13 residues. The V and J ends lost 3 bases and 4 bases respectively, with 9 bases between them. Study-wide results and limits: Spike regions recognized by vaccine-associated CD4 TCRs spanned the protein, led by 160-218 and 743-854. White British ancestry dominated among donors, who included more females, and clonal diversity was possibly underestimated. Once two AZD1222 doses were given, Spike-specific TCR breadth and depth went up.

About this clone itself: Its antigen is unidentified.

The V call is TRBV27, the J call TRBJ1-1; TRBD1 is a possible D gene (5 bases). The sequence derives from an adult in good health. The sample consisted of peripheral blood, taken on day 0 of MenACWY control vaccination. The DNA for the CDR3 is TGTGCCAGCAGTTTGGGGGTGGGCACTGAAGCTTTCTTT. Its translation is CASSLGVGTEAFF.